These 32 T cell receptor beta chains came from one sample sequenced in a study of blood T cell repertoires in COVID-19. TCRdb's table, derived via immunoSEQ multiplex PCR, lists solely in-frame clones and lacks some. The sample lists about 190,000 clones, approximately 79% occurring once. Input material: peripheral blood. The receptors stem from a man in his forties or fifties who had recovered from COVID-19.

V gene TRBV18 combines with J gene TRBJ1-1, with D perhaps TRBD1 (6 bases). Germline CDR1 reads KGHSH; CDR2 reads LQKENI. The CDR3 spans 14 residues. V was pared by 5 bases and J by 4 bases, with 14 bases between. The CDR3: CASSSGTQGTEAFF. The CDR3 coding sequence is TGTGCCAGCTCATCCGGGACACAGGGCACTGAAGCTTTCTTT.

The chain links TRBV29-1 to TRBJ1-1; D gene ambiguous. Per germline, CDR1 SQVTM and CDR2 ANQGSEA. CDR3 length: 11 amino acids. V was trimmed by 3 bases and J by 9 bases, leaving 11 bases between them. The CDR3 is CSVDYLEKAFF. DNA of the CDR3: TGCAGCGTTGATTATCTGGAGAAAGCTTTCTTT.

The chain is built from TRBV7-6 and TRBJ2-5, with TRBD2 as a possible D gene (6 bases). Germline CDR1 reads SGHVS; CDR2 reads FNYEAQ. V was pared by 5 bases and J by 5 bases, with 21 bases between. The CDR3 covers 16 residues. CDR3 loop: CASSHEEGRVGETQYF. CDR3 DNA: TGTGCCAGCAGCCATGAGGAGGGTCGGGTTGGGGAGACCCAGTACTTC.

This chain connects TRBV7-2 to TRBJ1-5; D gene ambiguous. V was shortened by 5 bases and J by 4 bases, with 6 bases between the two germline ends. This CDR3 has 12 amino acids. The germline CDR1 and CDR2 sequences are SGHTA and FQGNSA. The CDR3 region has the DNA TGTGCCAGCAGCCCGAGTAATCAGCCCCAGCATTTT. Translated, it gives CASSPSNQPQHF.

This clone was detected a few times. The CDR3 here is CASSLMAGVQPQHF. The CDR3 region has the DNA TGTGCCAGCAGTTTAATGGCGGGTGTTCAGCCCCAGCATTTT. The chain links TRBV28 to TRBJ1-5; D call uncertain. The V and J ends lost 2 bases and 6 bases respectively, with 11 bases between them. Germline V gives CDR1 MDHEN, CDR2 SYDVKM. This CDR3 is 14 amino acids long.

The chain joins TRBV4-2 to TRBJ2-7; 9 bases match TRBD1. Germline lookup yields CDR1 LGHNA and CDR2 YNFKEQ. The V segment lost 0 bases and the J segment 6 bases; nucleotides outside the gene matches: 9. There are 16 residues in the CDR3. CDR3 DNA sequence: TGTGCCAGCAGCCAAGATTCACCGGGACAGGGTGTCGAGCAGTACTTC. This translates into CASSQDSPGQGVEQYF.

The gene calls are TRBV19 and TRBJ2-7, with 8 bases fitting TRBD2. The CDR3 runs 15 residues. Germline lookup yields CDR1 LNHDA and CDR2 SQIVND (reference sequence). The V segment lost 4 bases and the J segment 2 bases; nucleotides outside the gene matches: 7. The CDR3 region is CASSTRLANAYEQYF. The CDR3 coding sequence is TGTGCCAGTAGTACCCGACTAGCGAATGCCTACGAGCAGTACTTC.

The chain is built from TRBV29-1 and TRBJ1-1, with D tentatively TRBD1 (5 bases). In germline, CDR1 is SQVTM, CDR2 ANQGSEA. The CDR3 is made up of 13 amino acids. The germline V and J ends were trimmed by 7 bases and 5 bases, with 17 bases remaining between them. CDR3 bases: TGCAGCGCAGTACCAGGGCTGGGAACTGAAGCTTTCTTT. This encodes CSAVPGLGTEAFF.

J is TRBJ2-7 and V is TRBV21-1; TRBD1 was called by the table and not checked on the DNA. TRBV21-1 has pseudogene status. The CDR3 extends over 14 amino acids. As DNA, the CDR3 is TGTGCCAGCAGCCTGGGACAGGGCTCCTACGAGCAGTACTTC. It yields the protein CASSLGQGSYEQYF.

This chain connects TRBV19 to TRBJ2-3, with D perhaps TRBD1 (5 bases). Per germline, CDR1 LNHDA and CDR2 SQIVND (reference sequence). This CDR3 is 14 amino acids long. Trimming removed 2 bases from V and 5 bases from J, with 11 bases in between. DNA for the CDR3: TGTGCCAGTAGTATAAAAGGGGTCGAAGATACGCAGTATTTT. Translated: CASSIKGVEDTQYF. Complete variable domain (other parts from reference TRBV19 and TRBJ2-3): DGGITQSPKYLFRKEGQNVTLSCEQNLNHDAMYWYRQDPGQGLRLIYYSQIVNDFQKGDIAEGYSVSREKKESFPLTVTSAQKNPTAFYLCASSIKGVEDTQYFGPGTRLTVL.

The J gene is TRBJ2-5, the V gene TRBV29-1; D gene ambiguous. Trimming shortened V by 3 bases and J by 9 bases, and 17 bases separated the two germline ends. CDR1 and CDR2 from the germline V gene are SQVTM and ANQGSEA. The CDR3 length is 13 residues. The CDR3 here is CSVDKNTLGSQYF. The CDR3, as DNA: TGCAGCGTTGATAAGAACACCCTCGGGTCCCAGTACTTC.

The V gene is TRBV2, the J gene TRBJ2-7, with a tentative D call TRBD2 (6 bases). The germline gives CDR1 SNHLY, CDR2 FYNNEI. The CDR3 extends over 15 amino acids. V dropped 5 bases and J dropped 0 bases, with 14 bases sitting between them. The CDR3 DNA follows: TGTGCCAGCAGTAGTTACCGGGACTTCTCCTACGAGCAGTACTTC. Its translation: CASSSYRDFSYEQYF. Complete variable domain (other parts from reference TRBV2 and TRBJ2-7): EPEVTQTPSHQVTQMGQEVILRCVPISNHLYFYWYRQILGQKVEFLVSFYNNEISEKSEIFDDQFSVERPDGSNFTLKIRSTKLEDSAMYFCASSSYRDFSYEQYFGPGTRLTVT.

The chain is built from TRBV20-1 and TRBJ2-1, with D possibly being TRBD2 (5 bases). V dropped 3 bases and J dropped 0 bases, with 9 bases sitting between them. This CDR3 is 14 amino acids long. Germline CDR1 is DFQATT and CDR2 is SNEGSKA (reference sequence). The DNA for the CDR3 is TGCAGTGCTAGTTGGAGGAGCTCCTACAATGAGCAGTTCTTC. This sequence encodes CSASWRSSYNEQFF.

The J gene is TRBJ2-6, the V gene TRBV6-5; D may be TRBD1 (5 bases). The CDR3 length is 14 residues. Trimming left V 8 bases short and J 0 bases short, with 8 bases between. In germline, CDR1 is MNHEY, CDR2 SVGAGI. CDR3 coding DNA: TGTGCCAGCGGGGCGAGCTCTGGGGCCAACGTCCTGACTTTC. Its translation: CASGASSGANVLTF.

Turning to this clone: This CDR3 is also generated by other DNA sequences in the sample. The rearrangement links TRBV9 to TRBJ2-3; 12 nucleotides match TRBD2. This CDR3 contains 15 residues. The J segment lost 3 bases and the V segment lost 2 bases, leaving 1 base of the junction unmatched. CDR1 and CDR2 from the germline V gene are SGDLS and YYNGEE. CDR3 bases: TGTGCCAGCAGCGTCGGACTAGCGGGAACAGATACGCAGTATTTT. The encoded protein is CASSVGLAGTDTQYF.

CDR3 protein: CASTKQGQGNSSPLHF. In DNA form, the CDR3 reads TGTGCCAGCACCAAACAAGGACAGGGGAATAGTTCACCCCTCCACTTT. The V call is TRBV27, the J call TRBJ1-6; 9 nucleotides align to TRBD1. Germline CDR1 MNHEY, CDR2 SMNVEV (reference sequence). The CDR3 has 16 amino acids. V trimming: 7 bases; J trimming: 9 bases; junction bases outside the gene matches: 13.

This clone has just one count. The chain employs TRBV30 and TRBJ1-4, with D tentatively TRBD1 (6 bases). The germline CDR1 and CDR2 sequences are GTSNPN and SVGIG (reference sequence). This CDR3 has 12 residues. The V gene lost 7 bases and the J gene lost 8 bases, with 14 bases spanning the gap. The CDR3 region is CASQRGHEKLFF. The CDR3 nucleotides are TGTGCCTCCCAAAGGGGACACGAAAAACTGTTTTTT.

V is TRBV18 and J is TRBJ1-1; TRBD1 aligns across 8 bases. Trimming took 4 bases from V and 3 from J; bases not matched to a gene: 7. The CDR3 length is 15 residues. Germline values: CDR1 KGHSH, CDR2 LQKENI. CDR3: CASSLRQGSDTEAFF. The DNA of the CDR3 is TGTGCCAGCTCACTCCGACAGGGGTCGGACACTGAAGCTTTCTTT.

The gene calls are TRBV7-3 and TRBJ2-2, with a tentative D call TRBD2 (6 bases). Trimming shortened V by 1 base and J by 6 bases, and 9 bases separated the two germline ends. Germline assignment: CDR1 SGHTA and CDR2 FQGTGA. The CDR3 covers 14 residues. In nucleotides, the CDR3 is TGTGCCAGCAGCTTAAGGCTAGCGTCCGGGGAGCTGTTTTTT. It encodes CASSLRLASGELFF.

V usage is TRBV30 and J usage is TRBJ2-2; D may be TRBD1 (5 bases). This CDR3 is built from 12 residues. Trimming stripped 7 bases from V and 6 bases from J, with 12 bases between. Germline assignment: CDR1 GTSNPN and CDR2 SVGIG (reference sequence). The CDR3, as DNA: TGTGCCTCTCAGGGTACCGCCGGGGAGCTGTTTTTT. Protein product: CASQGTAGELFF.

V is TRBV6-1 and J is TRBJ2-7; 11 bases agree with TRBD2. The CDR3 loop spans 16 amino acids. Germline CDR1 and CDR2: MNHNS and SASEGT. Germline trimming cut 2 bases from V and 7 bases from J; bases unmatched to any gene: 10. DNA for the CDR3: TGTGCCAGCAGTGAACCTTTAGCGGGAGGGCCGGGGGAGCAGTACTTC. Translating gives CASSEPLAGGPGEQYF.

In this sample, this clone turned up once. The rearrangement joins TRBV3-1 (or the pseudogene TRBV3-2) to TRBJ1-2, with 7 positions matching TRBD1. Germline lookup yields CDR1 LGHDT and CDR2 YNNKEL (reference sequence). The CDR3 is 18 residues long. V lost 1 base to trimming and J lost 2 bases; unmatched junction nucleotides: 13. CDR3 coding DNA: TGTGCCAGCAGCCAAGTATTTAGGGGGCGTCGATCCAACTATGGCTACACCTTC. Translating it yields CASSQVFRGRRSNYGYTF.

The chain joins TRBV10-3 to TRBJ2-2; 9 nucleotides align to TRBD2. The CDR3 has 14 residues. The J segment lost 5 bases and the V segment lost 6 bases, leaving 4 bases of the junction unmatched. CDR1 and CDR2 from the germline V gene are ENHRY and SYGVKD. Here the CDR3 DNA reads TGTGCCATCAGGGAAACTAGCGGGACCGGGGAGCTGTTTTTT. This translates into CAIRETSGTGELFF.

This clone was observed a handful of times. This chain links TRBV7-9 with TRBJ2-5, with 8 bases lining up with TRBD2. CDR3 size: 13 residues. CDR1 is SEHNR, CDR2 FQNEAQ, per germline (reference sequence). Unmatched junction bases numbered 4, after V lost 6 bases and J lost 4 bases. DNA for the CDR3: TGTGCCAGCAGACACGGGACTAGAGAGACCCAGTACTTC. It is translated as CASRHGTRETQYF.

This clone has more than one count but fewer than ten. This CDR3 reads CASSLESTGTEAFF. CDR3 nucleotide sequence: TGTGCCAGCAGCTTGGAATCCACGGGAACTGAAGCTTTCTTT. This chain connects TRBV5-4 to TRBJ1-1; D gene uncertain. The CDR3 has 14 residues. Germline loops: CDR1 SGHNT, CDR2 YYREEE (reference sequence). The V end lost 0 bases, the J end lost 5 bases, and 11 bases lay between the germline ends.

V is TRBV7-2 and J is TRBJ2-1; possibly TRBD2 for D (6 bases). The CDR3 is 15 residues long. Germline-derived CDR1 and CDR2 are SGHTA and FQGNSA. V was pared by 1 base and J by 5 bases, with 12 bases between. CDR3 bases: TGTGCCAGCAGCTTAGTTTATAGCGGAAACAATGAGCAGTTCTTC. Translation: CASSLVYSGNNEQFF.

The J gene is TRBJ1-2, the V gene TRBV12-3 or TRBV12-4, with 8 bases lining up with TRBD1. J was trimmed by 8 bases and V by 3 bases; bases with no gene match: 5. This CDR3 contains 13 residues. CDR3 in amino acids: CASSFRTGYGYTF. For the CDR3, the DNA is TGTGCCAGCAGTTTTCGGACAGGGTACGGCTACACCTTC.

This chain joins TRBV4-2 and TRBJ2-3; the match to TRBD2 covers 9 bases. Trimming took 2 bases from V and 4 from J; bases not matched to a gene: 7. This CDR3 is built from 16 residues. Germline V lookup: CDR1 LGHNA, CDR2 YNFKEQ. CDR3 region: CASSQSVAGVSDTQYF. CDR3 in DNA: TGTGCCAGCAGCCAATCGGTAGCGGGAGTCTCAGATACGCAGTATTTT.

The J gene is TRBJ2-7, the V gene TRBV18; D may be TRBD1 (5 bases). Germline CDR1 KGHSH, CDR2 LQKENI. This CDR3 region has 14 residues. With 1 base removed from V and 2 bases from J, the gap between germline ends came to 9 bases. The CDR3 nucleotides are TGTGCCAGCTCACCACAGGGGTCTACCTACGAGCAGTACTTC. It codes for CASSPQGSTYEQYF.

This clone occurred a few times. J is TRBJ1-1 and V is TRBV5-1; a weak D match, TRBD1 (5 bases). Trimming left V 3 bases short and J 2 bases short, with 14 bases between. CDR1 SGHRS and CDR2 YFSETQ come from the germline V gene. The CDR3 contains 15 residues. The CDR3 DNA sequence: TGCGCCAGCAGCTCCCCCGCAGGGCCAAACACTGAAGCTTTCTTT. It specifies CASSSPAGPNTEAFF.

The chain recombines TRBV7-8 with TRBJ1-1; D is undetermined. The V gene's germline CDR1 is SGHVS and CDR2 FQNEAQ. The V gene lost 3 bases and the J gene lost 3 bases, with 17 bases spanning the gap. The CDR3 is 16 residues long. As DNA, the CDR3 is TGTGCCAGCAGCTTCGGTTTGCGGCCCTGGGACACTGAAGCTTTCTTT. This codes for CASSFGLRPWDTEAFF.

CDR3 nucleotide sequence: TGTGCCATCAGTGATCAGGGGCAGGAGTACGAGCAGTACTTC. Translated: CAISDQGQEYEQYF. The chain uses TRBV10-3 and TRBJ2-7, with D maybe TRBD1 (6 bases). The ends were cut back, 3 bases at V and 4 bases at J, with 13 bases in the middle. Germline CDR1 reads ENHRY; CDR2 reads SYGVKD. The CDR3 is 14 residues long.